The 27 T cell receptor beta chains given below trace back to one sample, sequenced in a study of CD8 T cells in Susac syndrome. With random hexamers, reverse transcription was performed on about 0.5 to 1 ug of RNA. TCRdb used MiXCR to reprocess the immunoSEQ multiplex PCR reads, holding one entry per CDR3 protein. This table has approximately 190,000 distinct CDR3 sequences, over 85% appearing once. Input material: CD4+ T cells from PBMCs. These receptors all come from a human donor in good health.

The chain is built from TRBV5-4 and TRBJ2-3; TRBD2 matches 10 bases. Germline assignment: CDR1 SGHNT and CDR2 YYREEE (reference sequence). After removal of 4 bases from V and 8 bases from J, the junction contained 10 bases not matched to a gene. The CDR3 extends over 15 amino acids. The CDR3 coding sequence is TGTGCCAGCAGCCTCGGCAGCGGGGGGGCCGGTACGCAGTATTTT. Residues: CASSLGSGGAGTQYF.

The chain combines TRBV4-1 with TRBJ2-7; tentative D call: TRBD2 (7 bases). Germline-derived CDR1 and CDR2 are MGHRA and YSYEKL. Trimming took 0 bases from V and 2 from J, leaving 14 bases between them. This CDR3 spans 16 amino acids. The CDR3: CASSQDEGGTPYEQYF. The CDR3, as DNA: TGCGCCAGCAGCCAAGATGAGGGGGGGACCCCCTACGAGCAGTACTTC.

J is TRBJ2-3 and V is TRBV5-1; D may be TRBD2 (6 bases). Germline-derived CDR1 and CDR2 are SGHRS and YFSETQ. V was cut by 4 bases and J by 3 bases, with 21 bases left in between. The CDR3 runs to 17 residues. CDR3 in DNA: TGCGCCAGCAGCCGTTTGTTTTGGGGGGACGGGACAGATACGCAGTATTTT. This encodes CASSRLFWGDGTDTQYF.

The V call is TRBV30, the J call TRBJ2-5, with 7 bases lining up with TRBD1. In germline, CDR1 is GTSNPN, CDR2 SVGIG (reference sequence). The CDR3 extends over 15 amino acids. The ends lost 1 base at V and 1 base at J; junction bases unmatched: 6. This chain's CDR3 is CAWSAGTAFQETQYF. DNA of the CDR3: TGTGCCTGGAGTGCCGGGACAGCCTTCCAAGAGACCCAGTACTTC.

The rearrangement joins TRBV27 to TRBJ1-1, with D possibly matching TRBD1 (5 bases). The CDR3 covers 14 residues. Germline V gene sequence: CDR1 MNHEY, CDR2 SMNVEV (reference sequence). V shed 8 bases and J shed 1 base, with 14 bases lying between them. In DNA, the CDR3 is TGTGCCAGCGGTCCCGATGGGGGGAACACTGAAGCTTTCTTT. It encodes CASGPDGGNTEAFF.

DNA for the CDR3: TGTGCCAGCAGTTCTGGGGGACTGGCGCTGGATACGCAGTATTTT. Its protein product is CASSSGGLALDTQYF. V gene TRBV6-6 combines with J gene TRBJ2-3; maybe TRBD2 (6 bases). Trimming removed 4 bases at V and 6 bases at J, with 17 bases between. CDR3 length: 15 amino acids. Per germline, CDR1 MNHNY and CDR2 SVGAGI (reference sequence).

This clonotype occurred once. The chain carries TRBV7-9 and TRBJ1-2, with D hard to call. V lost 2 bases, J lost 4 bases, and 17 bases lay in between. Germline values: CDR1 SEHNR, CDR2 FQNEAQ (reference sequence). This CDR3 region has 16 residues. CDR3 sequence: CASSLLGTATSYGYTF. CDR3 coding DNA: TGTGCCAGCAGCTTATTGGGAACAGCAACCTCCTATGGCTACACCTTC. Combining the CDR3 with reference TRBV7-9 and TRBJ1-2 gives the whole variable domain DTGVSQNPRHKITKRGQNVTFRCDPISEHNRLYWYRQTLGQGPEFLTYFQNEAQLEKSRLLSDRFSAERPKGSFSTLEIQRTEQGDSAMYLCASSLLGTATSYGYTFGSGTRLTVV.

The V gene is TRBV14, the J gene TRBJ2-3; the D gene is possibly TRBD1 (6 bases). This CDR3 is 15 amino acids long. V lost 1 base and J lost 1, with 9 bases in between. Looked up from germline, CDR1 is SGHDN and CDR2 is FVKESK. The CDR3 here is CASSQVTGRTDTQYF. The CDR3 bases are TGTGCCAGCAGCCAAGTCACAGGGCGCACAGATACGCAGTATTTT.

The table lists this clonotype with a count of one. The chain combines TRBV9 with TRBJ2-3; 7 bases map to TRBD1. J gave up 1 base and V 0 bases, and 8 bases lay outside the gene matches. CDR3 length: 17 amino acids. Germline V gene sequence: CDR1 SGDLS, CDR2 YYNGEE. The CDR3 loop is CASSVAAGGYGTDTQYF. Here the CDR3 DNA reads TGTGCCAGCAGCGTAGCGGCAGGGGGATATGGCACAGATACGCAGTATTTT.

This clonotype has just one count. The chain combines TRBV28 with TRBJ2-5; 13 nucleotides agree with TRBD2. The CDR3 spans 16 residues. Germline CDR1 reads MDHEN; CDR2 reads SYDVKM. V shed 5 bases and J 5 bases; nucleotides not matched to a gene: 8. CDR3 in amino acids: CASSLRTSGSGETQYF. The CDR3, as DNA: TGTGCCAGCAGTCTGCGGACTAGCGGGAGCGGGGAGACCCAGTACTTC.

The V call is TRBV5-1, the J call TRBJ2-7, with D uncertain. Germline V gene sequence: CDR1 SGHRS, CDR2 YFSETQ. The CDR3 is made up of 15 amino acids. Trimming shortened V by 4 bases and J by 2 bases, and 16 bases separated the two germline ends. DNA for the CDR3: TGCGCCAGCAGCCCCGATGGGAACAGCCCCTACGAGCAGTACTTC. Encoded protein: CASSPDGNSPYEQYF.

This chain joins TRBV6-1 and TRBJ1-1, with D possibly being TRBD1 (5 bases). Germline V gene lookup returns CDR1 MNHNS and CDR2 SASEGT. The CDR3 runs to 14 residues. Trimming removed 5 bases from V and 8 bases from J, with 18 bases in between. This chain's CDR3 is CASSIDRPSGEAFF. Here the CDR3 DNA reads TGTGCCAGCAGTATCGACAGACCCTCGGGCGAAGCTTTCTTT.

The V call is TRBV6-5, the J call TRBJ1-6; D is unclear. Trimming left V 6 bases short and J 0 bases short, with 9 bases between. The V gene's germline CDR1 is MNHEY and CDR2 SVGAGI. This CDR3 has 15 amino acids. CDR3 DNA: TGTGCCAGCAGGGCACCGAGCTCCTATAATTCACCCCTCCACTTT. Residues: CASRAPSSYNSPLHF.

The chain employs TRBV3-1 and TRBJ1-1, with 7 bases matching TRBD1. Germline lookup yields CDR1 LGHDT and CDR2 YNNKEL (reference sequence). CDR3 length: 14 amino acids. The V gene end was trimmed by 4 bases and the J gene end by 3 bases; junction bases not matched to a gene: 5. Here the CDR3 reads CASSRTQGHTEAFF. For the CDR3, the DNA is TGTGCCAGCAGCCGGACACAGGGGCACACTGAAGCTTTCTTT.

J is TRBJ1-2 and V is TRBV21-1; TRBD1 reflects the table's D call only, with no check against the DNA. TRBV21-1 is reported as a pseudogene. The CDR3 covers 14 residues. The chain's CDR3 is CASSCRTQGNGYTF. CDR3 bases: TGTGCCAGCAGCTGCCGGACACAGGGTAATGGCTACACCTTC.

This chain links TRBV25-1 with TRBJ2-3, with D perhaps TRBD2 (5 bases). The length of the CDR3 is 15 residues. The ends were cut back, 4 bases at V and 6 bases at J, with 17 bases in the middle. CDR1 MGHDK and CDR2 SYGVNS come from the germline V gene. CDR3 in amino acids: CASSAALQTGDTQYF. CDR3 nucleotide sequence: TGTGCCAGCAGTGCCGCCTTGCAGACGGGGGATACGCAGTATTTT. The variable domain in full, with the rest retrieved from reference TRBV25-1 and TRBJ2-3, is EADIYQTPRYLVIGTGKKITLECSQTMGHDKMYWYQQDPGMELHLIHYSYGVNSTEKGDLSSESTVSRIRTEHFPLTLESARPSHTSQYLCASSAALQTGDTQYFGPGTRLTVL.

CDR3 in amino acids: CASSQDSREGYTF. The CDR3, as DNA: TGTGCCAGCAGCCAGGACTCCAGGGAAGGCTACACCTTC. The chain combines TRBV3-1 with TRBJ1-2; possibly TRBD1 for D (5 bases). Looked up from germline, CDR1 is LGHDT and CDR2 is YNNKEL (reference sequence). The CDR3 runs to 13 residues. The V and J ends lost 3 bases and 8 bases respectively, with 13 bases between them.

J is TRBJ1-3 and V is TRBV9, with D unclear. Germline CDR1 SGDLS, CDR2 YYNGEE. V lost 0 bases and J lost 0, with 10 bases in between. This CDR3 is 16 amino acids long. The CDR3 coding sequence is TGTGCCAGCAGCGTAGAGACCCCAAGCTCTGGAAACACCATATATTTT. It codes for CASSVETPSSGNTIYF.

The genes are TRBV3-1 and TRBJ1-1, with 8 bases aligning to TRBD1. The CDR3 extends over 13 amino acids. CDR1 LGHDT and CDR2 YNNKEL come from the germline V gene (reference sequence). J was trimmed by 1 base and V by 8 bases; bases with no gene match: 3. CDR3 loop: CASQGQENTEAFF. The CDR3 coding sequence is TGTGCCAGCCAGGGACAGGAGAACACTGAAGCTTTCTTT.

This CDR3 reads CASSLQGRAEAFF. The CDR3 DNA is TGTGCCAGCAGTTTACAGGGTAGGGCTGAAGCTTTCTTT. The genes are TRBV28 and TRBJ1-1; D is perhaps TRBD1 (5 bases). The V end was cut by 2 bases, the J end by 6 bases, with 10 bases between. The germline V gene has CDR1 MDHEN and CDR2 SYDVKM. CDR3 length: 13 amino acids.

The V gene is TRBV19, the J gene TRBJ2-3; D remains ambiguous. Germline V CDR1 and CDR2: LNHDA, SQIVND (reference sequence). This CDR3 comprises 12 residues. Trimming removed 10 bases from V and 1 base from J, with 9 bases in between. CDR3 amino acids: CATSGGTDTQYF. The CDR3 coding sequence is TGTGCCACCTCGGGCGGCACAGATACGCAGTATTTT.

This chain joins TRBV7-9 and TRBJ2-3, with 10 positions matching TRBD1. The V gene end was trimmed by 5 bases and the J gene end by 2 bases; junction bases not matched to a gene: 10. Germline lookup yields CDR1 SEHNR and CDR2 FQNEAQ (reference sequence). The CDR3 is 17 residues long. CDR3 nucleotide sequence: TGTGCCAGCAGCACGATGGGACAGGGGTCTATCACAGATACGCAGTATTTT. Protein product: CASSTMGQGSITDTQYF.

The rearrangement links TRBV14 to TRBJ2-6; maybe TRBD2 (5 bases). The CDR3 is 16 amino acids. The V and J ends lost 6 bases and 4 bases respectively, with 16 bases between them. Germline CDR1 and CDR2: SGHDN and FVKESK. The CDR3 protein is CASSYTAGKGANVLTF. The CDR3 DNA is TGTGCCAGCAGTTACACCGCCGGGAAAGGGGCCAACGTCCTGACTTTC.

This rearrangement joins TRBV7-2 to TRBJ2-3; D is possibly TRBD2 (7 bases). The germline V gene has CDR1 SGHTA and CDR2 FQGNSA. Trimming stripped 5 bases from V and 1 base from J, with 13 bases between. This CDR3 comprises 15 residues. CDR3 bases: TGTGCCAGCAGCCCGAGGGGGGGCGGCACAGATACGCAGTATTTT. Translation gives CASSPRGGGTDTQYF.

The genes are TRBV15 and TRBJ2-5; 8 bases fit TRBD1. Per the germline V gene, CDR1 is LNHNV and CDR2 is YYDKDF (reference sequence). The CDR3 contains 18 residues. V lost 2 bases and J lost 3; bases outside the gene matches: 14. The CDR3 here is CATSRITGQGYYKETQYF. In nucleotides, the CDR3 is TGTGCCACCAGCAGAATCACTGGACAGGGATACTACAAAGAGACCCAGTACTTC.

The gene calls are TRBV6-2 or TRBV6-3 and TRBJ1-3, with a possible D match to TRBD1 (6 bases). The CDR3 has 15 residues. V lost 2 bases and J 0 bases, leaving 8 bases between the germline ends. Germline V lookup: CDR1 MNHEY, CDR2 SVGEGT. The CDR3 spells CASSYGQTSGNTIYF. CDR3 in DNA: TGTGCCAGCAGTTACGGACAGACCTCTGGAAACACCATATATTTT.

V and J are TRBV5-1 and TRBJ2-3; 8 nucleotides match TRBD1. Unmatched junction bases numbered 4, after V lost 4 bases and J lost 3 bases. Germline-derived CDR1 and CDR2 are SGHRS and YFSETQ. The CDR3 spans 14 residues. CDR3 coding DNA: TGCGCCAGCAGCCTCAGGGGGCAGACAGATACGCAGTATTTT. Translating it yields CASSLRGQTDTQYF.